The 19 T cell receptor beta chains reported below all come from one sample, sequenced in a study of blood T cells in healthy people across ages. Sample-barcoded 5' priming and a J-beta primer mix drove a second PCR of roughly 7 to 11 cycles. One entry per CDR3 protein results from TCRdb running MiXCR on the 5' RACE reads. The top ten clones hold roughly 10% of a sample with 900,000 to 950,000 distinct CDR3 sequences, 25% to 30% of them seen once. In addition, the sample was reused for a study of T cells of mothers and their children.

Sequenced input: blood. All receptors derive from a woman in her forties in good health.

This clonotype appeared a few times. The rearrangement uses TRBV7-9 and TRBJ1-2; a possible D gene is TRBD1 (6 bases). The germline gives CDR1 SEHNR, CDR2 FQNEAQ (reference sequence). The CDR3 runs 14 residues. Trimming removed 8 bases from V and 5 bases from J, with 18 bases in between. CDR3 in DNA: TGTGCCAGCGCCCTAGGGGGTTTTGGTTATGGCTACACCTTC. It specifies CASALGGFGYGYTF.

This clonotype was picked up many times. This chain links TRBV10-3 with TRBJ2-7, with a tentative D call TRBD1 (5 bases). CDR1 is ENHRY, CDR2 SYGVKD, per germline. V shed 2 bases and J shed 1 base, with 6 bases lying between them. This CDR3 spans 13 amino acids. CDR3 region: CAISEGASYEQYF. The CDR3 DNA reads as TGTGCCATCAGTGAGGGGGCGTCCTACGAGCAGTACTTC.

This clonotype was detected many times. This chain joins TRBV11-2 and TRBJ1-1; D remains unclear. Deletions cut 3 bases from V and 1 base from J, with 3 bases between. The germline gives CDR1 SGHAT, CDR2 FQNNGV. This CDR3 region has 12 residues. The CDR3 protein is CASSFRNTEAFF. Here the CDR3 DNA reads TGTGCCAGCAGCTTTAGGAACACTGAAGCTTTCTTT.

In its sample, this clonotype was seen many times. CDR3 bases: TGTGCCAGCAGCTCCTTTACAGGGGGAACTGAAGCTTTCTTT. Translation: CASSSFTGGTEAFF. V and J are TRBV11-2 and TRBJ1-1; 8 bases are shared with TRBD1. From germline, CDR1 is SGHAT and CDR2 FQNNGV. The CDR3 covers 14 residues. The ends lost 4 bases at V and 5 bases at J; junction bases unmatched: 6.

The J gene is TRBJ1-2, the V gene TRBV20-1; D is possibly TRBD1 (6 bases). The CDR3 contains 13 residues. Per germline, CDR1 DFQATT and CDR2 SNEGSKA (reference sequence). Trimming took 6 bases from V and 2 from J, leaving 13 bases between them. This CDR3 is CSATTGPNYGYTF. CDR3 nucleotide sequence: TGCAGTGCAACTACAGGGCCCAACTATGGCTACACCTTC.

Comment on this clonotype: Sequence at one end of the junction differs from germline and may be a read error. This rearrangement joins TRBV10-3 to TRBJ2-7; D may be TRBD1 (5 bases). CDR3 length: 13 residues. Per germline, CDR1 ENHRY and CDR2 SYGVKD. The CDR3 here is CAISAQVSYGQYF. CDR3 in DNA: TGTGCCATCAGTGCACAGGTCTCCTACGGGCAGTACTTC.

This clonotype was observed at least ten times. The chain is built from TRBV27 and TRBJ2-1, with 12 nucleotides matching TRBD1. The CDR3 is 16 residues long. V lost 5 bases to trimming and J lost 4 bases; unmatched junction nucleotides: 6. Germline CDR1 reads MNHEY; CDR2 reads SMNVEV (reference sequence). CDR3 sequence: CASSPPGQGAYNEQFF. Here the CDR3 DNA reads TGTGCCAGCAGTCCCCCGGGACAGGGGGCTTACAATGAGCAGTTCTTC.

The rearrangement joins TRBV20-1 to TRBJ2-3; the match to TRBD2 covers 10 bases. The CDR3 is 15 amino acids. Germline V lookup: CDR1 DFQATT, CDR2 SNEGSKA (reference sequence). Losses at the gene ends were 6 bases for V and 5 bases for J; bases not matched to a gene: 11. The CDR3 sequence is CSALAGASPGDTQYF. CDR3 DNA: TGCAGTGCGCTAGCGGGGGCGAGTCCAGGAGATACGCAGTATTTT.

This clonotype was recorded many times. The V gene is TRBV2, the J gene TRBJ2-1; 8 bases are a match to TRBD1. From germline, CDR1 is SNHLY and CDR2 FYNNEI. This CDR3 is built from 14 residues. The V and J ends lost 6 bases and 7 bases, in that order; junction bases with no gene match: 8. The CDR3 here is CASRDIYRGNEQFF. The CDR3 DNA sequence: TGTGCCAGCAGAGACATCTACAGGGGGAATGAGCAGTTCTTC.

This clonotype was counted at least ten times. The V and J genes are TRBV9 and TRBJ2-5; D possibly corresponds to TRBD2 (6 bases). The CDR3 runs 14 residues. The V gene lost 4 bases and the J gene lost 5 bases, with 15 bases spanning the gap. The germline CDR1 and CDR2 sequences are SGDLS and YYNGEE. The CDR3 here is CASSPLPAGETQYF. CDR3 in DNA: TGTGCCAGCAGCCCACTACCCGCGGGGGAGACCCAGTACTTC. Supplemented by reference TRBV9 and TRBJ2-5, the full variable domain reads DSGVTQTPKHLITATGQRVTLRCSPRSGDLSVYWYQQSLDQGLQFLIQYYNGEERAKGNILERFSAQQFPDLHSELNLSSLELGDSALYFCASSPLPAGETQYFGPGTRLLVL.

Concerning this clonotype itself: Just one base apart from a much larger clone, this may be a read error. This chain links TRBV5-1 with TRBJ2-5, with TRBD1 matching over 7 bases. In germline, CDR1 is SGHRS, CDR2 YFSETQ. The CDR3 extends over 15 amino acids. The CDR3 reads CAGSLSMGQKETQYF. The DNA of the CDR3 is TGCGCCGGCAGCTTGAGTATGGGACAGAAAGAGACCCAGTACTTC.

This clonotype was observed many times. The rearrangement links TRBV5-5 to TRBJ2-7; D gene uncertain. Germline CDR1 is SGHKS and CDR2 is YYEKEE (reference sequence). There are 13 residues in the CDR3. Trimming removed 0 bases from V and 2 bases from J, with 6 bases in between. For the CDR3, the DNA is TGTGCCAGCAGCTTGGTGTACCCCTACGAGCAGTACTTC. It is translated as CASSLVYPYEQYF.

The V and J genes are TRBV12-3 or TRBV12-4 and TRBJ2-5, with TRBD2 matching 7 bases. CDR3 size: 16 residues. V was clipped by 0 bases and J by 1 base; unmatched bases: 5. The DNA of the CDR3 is TGTGCCAGCAGTTTAGCGGGGAGCGGGGCCCAAGAGACCCAGTACTTC. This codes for CASSLAGSGAQETQYF.

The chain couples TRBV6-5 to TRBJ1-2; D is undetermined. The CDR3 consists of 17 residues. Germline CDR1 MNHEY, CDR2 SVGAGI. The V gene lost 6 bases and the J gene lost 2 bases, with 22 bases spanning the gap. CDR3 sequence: CASRLSSSAGSNYGYTF. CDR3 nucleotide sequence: TGTGCCAGCAGACTCTCCTCCTCGGCAGGCTCGAACTATGGCTACACCTTC.

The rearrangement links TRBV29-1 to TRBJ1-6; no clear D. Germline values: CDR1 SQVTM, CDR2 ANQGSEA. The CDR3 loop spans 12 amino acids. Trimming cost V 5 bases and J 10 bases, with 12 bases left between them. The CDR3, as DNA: TGCAGCGTTTGGGTAGAAGGATCACCCCTCCACTTT. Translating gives CSVWVEGSPLHF.

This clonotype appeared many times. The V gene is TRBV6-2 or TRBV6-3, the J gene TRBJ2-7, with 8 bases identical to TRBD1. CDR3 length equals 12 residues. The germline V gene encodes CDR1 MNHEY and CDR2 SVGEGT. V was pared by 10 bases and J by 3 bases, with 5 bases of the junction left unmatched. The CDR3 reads CATGQAHYEQYF. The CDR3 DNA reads TGTGCCACGGGACAGGCTCACTACGAGCAGTACTTC.

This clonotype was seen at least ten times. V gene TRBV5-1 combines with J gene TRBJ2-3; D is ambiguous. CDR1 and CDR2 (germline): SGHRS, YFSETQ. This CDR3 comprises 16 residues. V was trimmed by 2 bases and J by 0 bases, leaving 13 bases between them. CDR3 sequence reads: CASSLSGRPSTDTQYF. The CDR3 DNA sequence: TGCGCCAGCAGCTTATCCGGACGACCGAGCACAGATACGCAGTATTTT.

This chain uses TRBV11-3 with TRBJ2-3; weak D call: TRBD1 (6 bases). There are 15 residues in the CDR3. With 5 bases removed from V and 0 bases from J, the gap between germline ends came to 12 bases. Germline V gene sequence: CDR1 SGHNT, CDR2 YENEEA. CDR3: CASSARQASTDTQYF. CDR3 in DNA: TGTGCCAGCAGCGCTCGACAGGCTAGCACAGATACGCAGTATTTT.

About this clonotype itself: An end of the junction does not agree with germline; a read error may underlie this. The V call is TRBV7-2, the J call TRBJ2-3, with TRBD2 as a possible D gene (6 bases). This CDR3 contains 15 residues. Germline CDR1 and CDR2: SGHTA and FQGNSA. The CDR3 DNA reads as TGTGCCAGCAGCTTACAGGCGGGGAACACAGATACGCGGTATTTT. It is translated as CASSLQAGNTDTRYF. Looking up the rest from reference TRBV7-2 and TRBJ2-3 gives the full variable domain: GAGVSQSPSNKVTEKGKDVELRCDPISGHTALYWYRQSLGQGLEFLIYFQGNSAPDKSGLPSDRFSAERTGGSVSTLTIQRTQQEDSAVYLCASSLQAGNTDTRYFGPGTRLTVL.